This TCR beta chain was found in a study of blood T cell repertoires in COVID-19. This clone occurred a few times. Clones were read by immunoSEQ multiplex PCR, and TCRdb kept only the in-frame ones, dropping some. The table lists under 150,000 clones, around 81% of them singletons. Per the germline V gene, CDR1 is PRHDT and CDR2 is FYEKMQ (reference sequence). This CDR3 spans 14 amino acids. Deletions cut 2 bases from V and 9 bases from J, with 14 bases between. Sequences were obtained from PBMCs or T cells enriched from blood (not recorded which). The chain employs TRBV13 and TRBJ1-5; D possibly corresponds to TRBD1 (6 bases). This TCR was sampled from a woman in her forties who had recovered from COVID-19. CDR3 DNA: TGTGCCAGCAGCTTACGTACAAGGGGGTCGCCCCAGCATTTT. It translates to CASSLRTRGSPQHF.